This TCR beta chain derives from a study of T-cell memory formation after mild COVID-19. TCRdb re-analysed the 5' RACE reads in MiXCR, keeping a single row per CDR3 protein. The repertoire includes under 650,000 distinct CDR3 sequences, approximately 18% of them detected once, and approximately 12% sits in the top ten. Study results and limitations: Nothing showed for sure that second-wave clones peaking on day 37 were SARS-CoV-2 specific. Among contracting clones, CD4+ were mainly CM/EM and CD8+ enriched in EMRA.

For this clonotype: The target antigen is unknown.

This TCR was sampled from an adult woman who had mild COVID-19 (a few samples of this study predate the infection). Cell type and time point are not known. The sample consisted of PBMCs or a T cell subset sorted from them (not recorded which).

DNA of the CDR3: TGTGCCAGCACCCTACAGGGACAAGCAAGCGAGCAGTACTTC. It encodes CASTLQGQASEQYF. The chain is built from TRBV21-1 and TRBJ2-7; the table's TRBD2 call for D was not verified on the DNA. TRBV21-1 is labeled a pseudogene. This CDR3 spans 14 amino acids.